This TCR beta chain originates from a study of shared clonotypes between healthy human individuals. Study background: The cohort had two women and a few men, ages 18 to 49. General study points: Tissues were not sampled, only blood, and their repertoires likely differ.

Assay: immunoSEQ multiplex PCR; the TCRdb copy retains only in-frame clones and omits some. The data contain a few million clones, just over 90% of them singletons. This CDR3 is 14 amino acids long. The germline CDR1 and CDR2 sequences are MDHEN and SYDVKM. V lost 5 bases and J lost 1, with 11 bases in between. About this clone: The antigen is undetermined.

The TCR originated in a young man in good health. Some clones in this sample may be carry-over from other donors' samples. V and J are TRBV28 and TRBJ1-1, with D hard to call. Sequencing used naive CD4+ T cells from PBMCs. The subset here: CD45RA+ positively selected. As DNA, the CDR3 is TGTGCCAGCAGTCCACTACAGTGGAACACTGAAGCTTTCTTT. Translating it yields CASSPLQWNTEAFF.